This T cell receptor beta chain is drawn from a study of CD8+ T cells in alopecia areata. General study findings and limits: Compared with mice, patients displayed less clear TCR sharing, possibly for HLA-related reasons.

This clone was seen a few times. Its antigen remains unidentified. RNA was extracted and reverse transcribed into cDNA as the sequencing template. This table comes from immunoSEQ multiplex PCR, and its TCRdb copy is limited to in-frame clones, with some not included. The sample contains 100,000 to 150,000 clones, roughly 50% of which appear only once. In germline, CDR1 is LNHDA, CDR2 SQIVND (reference sequence). V lost 8 bases and J 2 bases, leaving 10 bases between the germline ends. The CDR3 totals 13 residues. The V gene is TRBV19, the J gene TRBJ1-5; D may be TRBD1 (5 bases). The sequenced sample was NKG2D-low CD8+ T cells sorted from blood. The receptor's source is a human donor with alopecia areata. This CDR3 reads CASLGTGNQPQHF. CDR3 in DNA: TGTGCCAGTCTGGGGACGGGCAATCAGCCCCAGCATTTT.